This passage covers 4 T cell receptor beta chains from one sample sequenced in a study of T cells in Graves' hyperthyroidism and ophthalmopathy. RNA transcripts yielded amplified TCR beta CDR3 regions. First-round RT-PCR targeting the TCR CDR3 was performed with the HTBI primer set. Via MiXCR, TCRdb re-called the multiplex PCR reads, giving one row per CDR3 protein. Among around 800,000 distinct CDR3 sequences listed, 35% to 40% were seen once. The specimen was blood. The receptor source for this set is a man aged 18 to 29 with Graves' hyperthyroidism.

Concerning this clonotype: Being one base from a much bigger clone, this may be a read error. V and J are TRBV7-8 and TRBJ2-5; TRBD2 aligns across 8 bases. The CDR3 has 15 amino acids. CDR1 SGHVS and CDR2 FQNEAQ come from the germline V gene. CDR3 DNA: TGTGCCGGCAGTGGGACGACTAGCGCTTGGGAGACCCAGTACTTC. Translated, it gives CAGSGTTSAWETQYF. The full variable domain, with the rest looked up from reference TRBV7-8 and TRBJ2-5, is GAGVSQSPRYKVAKRGQDVALRCDPISGHVSLFWYQQALGQGPEFLTYFQNEAQLDKSGLPSDRFFAERPEGSVSTLKIQRTQQEDSAVYLCAGSGTTSAWETQYFGPGTRLLVL.

This clonotype came up many times. This rearrangement joins TRBV15 to TRBJ1-5, with 7 bases aligning to TRBD1. The trim removed 5 bases at V and 4 bases at J, leaving 8 bases unmatched. The CDR3 contains 15 residues. Germline CDR1 LNHNV, CDR2 YYDKDF (reference sequence). CDR3 residues: CATSPNRGQNQPQHF. The CDR3 nucleotides are TGTGCCACCAGCCCGAACAGGGGTCAAAATCAGCCCCAGCATTTT.

This clonotype came up many times. This rearrangement joins TRBV20-1 to TRBJ1-6; 7 nucleotides line up with TRBD1. CDR1 is DFQATT, CDR2 SNEGSKA, per germline (reference sequence). The trim removed 7 bases at V and 8 bases at J, leaving 8 bases unmatched. The CDR3 consists of 13 residues. The CDR3 region has the DNA TGCAGTGTTATAGGACAGGCTGATTCACCCCTCCACTTT. The encoded protein is CSVIGQADSPLHF.

The sample holds one count of this clonotype. This chain uses TRBV7-2 with TRBJ1-2; D may be TRBD1 (5 bases). Between the trimmed V and J ends, which lost 3 bases and 4 bases, there was a span of 15 bases. The CDR3 loop spans 15 amino acids. Germline lookup yields CDR1 SGHTA and CDR2 FQGNSA. DNA of the CDR3: TGTGCCAGCAGCTTGGAAAGGGGCGCCGGCTATGGCTACACCTTC. Translating gives CASSLERGAGYGYTF.